This T cell receptor beta chain was sequenced during a study of PD-L1 blockade in urothelial cancer. The wider study: Previous chemotherapy exposure amounted to 0 to 3 regimens for patients.

This CDR3 is 15 amino acids long. CDR1 and CDR2 (germline): SGHTA, FQGNSA. V lost 1 base and J lost 9; bases outside the gene matches: 5. Locally advanced or metastatic urothelial carcinoma affected all patients. For each patient, 1 to 8 samples were obtained, pretreatment and on-treatment. This clone was counted a few times. In each PCR, synthetic TCR analog templates were spiked in. Produced via immunoSEQ multiplex PCR; TCRdb's table is partial and in-frame only. The table includes 38,000 or so clones, 80% to 90% detected once. The chain recombines TRBV7-2 with TRBJ2-2; 10 bases are shared with TRBD2. The clonotype comes from a man between 60 and 70 years old with urothelial cancer. The input for sequencing was PBMCs, taken around atezolizumab (anti-PD-L1) treatment. The CDR3 is CASSLDPAGGRELFF. In nucleotides, the CDR3 is TGTGCCAGCAGCTTAGACCCAGCGGGGGGGCGGGAGCTGTTTTTT.